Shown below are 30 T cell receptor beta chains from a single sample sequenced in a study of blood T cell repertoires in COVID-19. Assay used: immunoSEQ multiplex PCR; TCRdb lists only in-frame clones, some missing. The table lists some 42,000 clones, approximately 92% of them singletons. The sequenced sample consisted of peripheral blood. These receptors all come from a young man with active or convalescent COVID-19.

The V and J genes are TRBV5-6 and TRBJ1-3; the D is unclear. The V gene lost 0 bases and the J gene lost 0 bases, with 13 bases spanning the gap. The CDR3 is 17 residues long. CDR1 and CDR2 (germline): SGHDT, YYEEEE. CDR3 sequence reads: CASSLGGQLSSGNTIYF. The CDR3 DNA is TGTGCCAGCAGCTTGGGAGGGCAGCTAAGCTCTGGAAACACCATATATTTT.

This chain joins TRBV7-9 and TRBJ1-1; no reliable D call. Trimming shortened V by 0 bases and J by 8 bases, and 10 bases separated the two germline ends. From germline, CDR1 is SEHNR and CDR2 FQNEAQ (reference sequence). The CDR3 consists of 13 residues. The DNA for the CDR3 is TGTGCCAGCAGCTTAGCTGGGTTGAGGGAAGCTTTCTTT. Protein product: CASSLAGLREAFF.

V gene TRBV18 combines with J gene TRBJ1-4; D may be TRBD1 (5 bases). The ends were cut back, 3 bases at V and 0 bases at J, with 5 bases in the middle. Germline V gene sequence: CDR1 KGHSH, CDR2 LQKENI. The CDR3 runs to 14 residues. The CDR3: CASSPTATNEKLFF. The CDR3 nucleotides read TGTGCCAGCTCACCGACAGCAACTAATGAAAAACTGTTTTTT.

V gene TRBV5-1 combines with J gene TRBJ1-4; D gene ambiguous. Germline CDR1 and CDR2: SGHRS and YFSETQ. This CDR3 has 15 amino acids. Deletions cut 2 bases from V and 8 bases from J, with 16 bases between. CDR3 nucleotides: TGCGCCAGCAGCTTTACCGGCGGATTAATGGAAAAACTGTTTTTT. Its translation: CASSFTGGLMEKLFF. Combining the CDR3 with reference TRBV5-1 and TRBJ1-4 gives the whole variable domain KAGVTQTPRYLIKTRGQQVTLSCSPISGHRSVSWYQQTPGQGLQFLFEYFSETQRNKGNFPGRFSGRQFSNSRSEMNVSTLELGDSALYLCASSFTGGLMEKLFFGSGTQLSVL.

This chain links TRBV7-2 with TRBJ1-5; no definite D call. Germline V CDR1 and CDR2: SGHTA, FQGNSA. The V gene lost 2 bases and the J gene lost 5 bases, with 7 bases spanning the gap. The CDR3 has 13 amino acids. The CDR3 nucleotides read TGTGCCAGCAGCTTATGGGAGGATCAGCCCCAGCATTTT. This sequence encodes CASSLWEDQPQHF.

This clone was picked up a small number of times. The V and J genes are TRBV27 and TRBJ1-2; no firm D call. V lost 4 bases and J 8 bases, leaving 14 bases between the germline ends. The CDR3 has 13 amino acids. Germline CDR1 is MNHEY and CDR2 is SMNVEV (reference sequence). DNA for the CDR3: TGTGCCAGCAGTTCGGCGGGGAGGAGAGGCTACACCTTC. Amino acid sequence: CASSSAGRRGYTF.

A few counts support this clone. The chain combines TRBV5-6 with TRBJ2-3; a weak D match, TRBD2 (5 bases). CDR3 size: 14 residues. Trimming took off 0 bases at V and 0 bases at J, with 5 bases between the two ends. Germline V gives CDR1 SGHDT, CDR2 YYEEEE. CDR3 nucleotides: TGTGCCAGCAGCTTGGCGGGAAGCACAGATACGCAGTATTTT. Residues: CASSLAGSTDTQYF.

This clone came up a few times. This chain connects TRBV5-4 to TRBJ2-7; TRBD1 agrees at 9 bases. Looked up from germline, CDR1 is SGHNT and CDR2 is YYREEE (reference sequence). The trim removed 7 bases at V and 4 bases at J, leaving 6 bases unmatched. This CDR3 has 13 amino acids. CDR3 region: CASSGTGLYEQYF. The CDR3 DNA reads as TGTGCCAGCTCCGGGACAGGGTTGTACGAGCAGTACTTC.

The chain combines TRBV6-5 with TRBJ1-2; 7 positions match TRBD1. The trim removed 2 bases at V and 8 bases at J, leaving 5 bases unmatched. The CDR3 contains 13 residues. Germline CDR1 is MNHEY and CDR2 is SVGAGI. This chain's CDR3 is CASSYTTTGGYTF. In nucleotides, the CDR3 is TGTGCCAGCAGTTACACTACGACAGGGGGCTACACCTTC.

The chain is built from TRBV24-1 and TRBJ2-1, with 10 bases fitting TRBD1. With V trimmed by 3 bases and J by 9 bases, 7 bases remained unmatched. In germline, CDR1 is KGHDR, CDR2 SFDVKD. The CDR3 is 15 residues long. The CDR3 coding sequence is TGTGCCACCAGTGATGTCCGGACAGGGGGATTTGAGCAGTTCTTC. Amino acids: CATSDVRTGGFEQFF.

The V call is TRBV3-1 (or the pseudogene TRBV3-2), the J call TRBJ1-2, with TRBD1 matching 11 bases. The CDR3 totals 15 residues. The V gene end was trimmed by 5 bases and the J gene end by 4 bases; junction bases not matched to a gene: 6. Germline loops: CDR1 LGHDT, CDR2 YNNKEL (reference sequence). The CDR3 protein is CASSARDRGFYGYTF. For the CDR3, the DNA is TGTGCCAGCAGCGCGCGGGACAGGGGGTTCTATGGCTACACCTTC.

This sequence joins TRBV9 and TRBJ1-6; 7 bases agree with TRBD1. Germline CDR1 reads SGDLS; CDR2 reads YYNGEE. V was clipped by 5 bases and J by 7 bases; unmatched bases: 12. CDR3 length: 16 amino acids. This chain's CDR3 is CASREGGDRENSPLHF. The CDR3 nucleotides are TGTGCCAGCAGGGAAGGGGGAGACAGGGAAAATTCACCCCTCCACTTT.

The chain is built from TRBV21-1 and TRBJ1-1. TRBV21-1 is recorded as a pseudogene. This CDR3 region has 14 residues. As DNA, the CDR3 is TGTGCCAGCAGCAAACCCCTGAGGGACACTGAAGCTTTCTTT. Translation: CASSKPLRDTEAFF.

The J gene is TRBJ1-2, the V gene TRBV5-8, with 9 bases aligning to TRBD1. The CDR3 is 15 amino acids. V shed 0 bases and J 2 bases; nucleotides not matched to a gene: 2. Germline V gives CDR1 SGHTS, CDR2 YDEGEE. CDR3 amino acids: CASSLGGTGNYGYTF. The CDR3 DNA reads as TGTGCCAGCAGCTTGGGCGGGACAGGGAACTATGGCTACACCTTC.

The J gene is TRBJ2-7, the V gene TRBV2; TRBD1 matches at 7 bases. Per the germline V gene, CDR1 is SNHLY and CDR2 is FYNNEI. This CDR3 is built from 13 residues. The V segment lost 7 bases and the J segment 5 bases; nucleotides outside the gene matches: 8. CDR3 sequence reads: CASKPGQTHEQYF. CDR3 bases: TGTGCCAGCAAACCGGGACAGACCCACGAGCAGTACTTC.

For the CDR3, the DNA is TGTGCCAGCAGTTTCCTGACAGGGGAGGGCTTCTATGGCTACACCTTC. It translates to CASSFLTGEGFYGYTF. The gene calls are TRBV27 and TRBJ1-2, with 8 positions matching TRBD1. Germline CDR1 MNHEY, CDR2 SMNVEV (reference sequence). CDR3 length: 16 amino acids. J lost 4 bases, V lost 3 bases, and 10 bases had no gene match.

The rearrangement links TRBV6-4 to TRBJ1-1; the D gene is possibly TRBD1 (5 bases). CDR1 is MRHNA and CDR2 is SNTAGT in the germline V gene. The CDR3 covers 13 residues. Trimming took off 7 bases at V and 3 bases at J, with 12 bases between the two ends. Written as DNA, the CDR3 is TGTGCCAGCAAGTCCAGGGAGGACACTGAAGCTTTCTTT. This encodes CASKSREDTEAFF.

CDR3 sequence (DNA): TGTGCCAGCTCACCTGGGGGACAGGGGAACTATGGCTACACCTTC. Amino acids: CASSPGGQGNYGYTF. The chain has TRBV18 and TRBJ1-2; 10 nucleotides line up with TRBD1. This CDR3 is built from 15 residues. J lost 2 bases, V lost 3 bases, and 3 bases had no gene match. Germline V gene lookup returns CDR1 KGHSH and CDR2 LQKENI.

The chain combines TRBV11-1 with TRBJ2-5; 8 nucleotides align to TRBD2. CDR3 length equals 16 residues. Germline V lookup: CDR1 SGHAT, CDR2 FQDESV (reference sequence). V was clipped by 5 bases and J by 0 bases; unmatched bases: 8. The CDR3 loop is CASSPGQRGYQETQYF. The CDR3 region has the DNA TGTGCCAGCAGCCCCGGCCAGCGGGGGTACCAAGAGACCCAGTACTTC.

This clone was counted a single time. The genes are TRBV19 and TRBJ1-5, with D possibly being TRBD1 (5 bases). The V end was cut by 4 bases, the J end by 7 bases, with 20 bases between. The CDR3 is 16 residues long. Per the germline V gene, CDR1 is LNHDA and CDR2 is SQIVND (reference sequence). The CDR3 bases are TGTGCCAGTAGTACGAACGGCCAGGGCAAAGAGCAGCCCCAGCATTTT. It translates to CASSTNGQGKEQPQHF.

CDR3 DNA: TGTGCCAGCAGAAAGACAGGGGACTATGGCTACACCTTC. This gives the protein CASRKTGDYGYTF. This chain links TRBV12-3 or TRBV12-4 with TRBJ1-2; 8 positions agree with TRBD1. The V and J ends lost 6 bases and 3 bases, in that order; junction bases with no gene match: 3. The CDR3 covers 13 residues.

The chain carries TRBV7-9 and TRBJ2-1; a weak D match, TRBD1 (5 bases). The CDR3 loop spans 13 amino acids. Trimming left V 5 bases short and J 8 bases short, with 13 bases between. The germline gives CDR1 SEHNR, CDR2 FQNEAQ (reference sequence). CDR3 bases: TGTGCCAGCAGCGGTCAGGGCCTGGATGAGCAGTTCTTC. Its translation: CASSGQGLDEQFF. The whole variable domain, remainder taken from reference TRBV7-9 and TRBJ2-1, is DTGVSQNPRHKITKRGQNVTFRCDPISEHNRLYWYRQTLGQGPEFLTYFQNEAQLEKSRLLSDRFSAERPKGSFSTLEIQRTEQGDSAMYLCASSGQGLDEQFFGPGTRLTVL.

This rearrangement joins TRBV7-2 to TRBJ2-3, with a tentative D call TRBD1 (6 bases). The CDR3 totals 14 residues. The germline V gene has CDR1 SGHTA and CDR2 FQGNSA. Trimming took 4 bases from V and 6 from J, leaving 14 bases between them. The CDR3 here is CASSSNRDTDTQYF. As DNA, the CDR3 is TGTGCCAGCAGCTCCAACAGGGATACCGATACGCAGTATTTT.

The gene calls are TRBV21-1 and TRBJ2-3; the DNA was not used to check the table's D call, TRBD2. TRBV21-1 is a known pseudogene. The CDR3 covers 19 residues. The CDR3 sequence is CASSKRRAIAELSTDTQYF. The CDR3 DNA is TGTGCCAGCAGCAAAAGGCGTGCGATAGCGGAACTGAGCACAGATACGCAGTATTTT.

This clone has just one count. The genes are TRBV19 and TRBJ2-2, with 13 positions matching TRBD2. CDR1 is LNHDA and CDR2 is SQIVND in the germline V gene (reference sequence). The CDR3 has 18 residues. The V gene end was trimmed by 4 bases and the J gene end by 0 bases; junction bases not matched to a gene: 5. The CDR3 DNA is TGTGCCAGTAGTACCGCGGGACTAGCGGGAACGAACACCGGGGAGCTGTTTTTT. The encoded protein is CASSTAGLAGTNTGELFF.

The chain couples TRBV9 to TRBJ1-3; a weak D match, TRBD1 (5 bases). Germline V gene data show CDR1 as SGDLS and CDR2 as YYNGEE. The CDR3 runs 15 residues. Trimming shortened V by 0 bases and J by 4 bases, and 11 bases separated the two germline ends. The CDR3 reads CASSVDAGIGNTIYF. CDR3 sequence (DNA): TGTGCCAGCAGCGTAGATGCAGGGATAGGAAACACCATATATTTT.

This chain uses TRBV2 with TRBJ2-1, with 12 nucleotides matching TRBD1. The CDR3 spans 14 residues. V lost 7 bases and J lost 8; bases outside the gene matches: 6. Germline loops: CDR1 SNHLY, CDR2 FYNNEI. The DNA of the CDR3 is TGTGCCAGCACCGGGACAGGGGGCATGGATGAGCAGTTCTTC. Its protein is CASTGTGGMDEQFF.

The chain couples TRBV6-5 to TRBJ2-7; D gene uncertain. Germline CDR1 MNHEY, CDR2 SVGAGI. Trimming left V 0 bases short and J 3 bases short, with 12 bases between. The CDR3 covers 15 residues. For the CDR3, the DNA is TGTGCCAGCAGTTACTCTCGAGGCGGCCACTACGAGCAGTACTTC. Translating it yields CASSYSRGGHYEQYF.

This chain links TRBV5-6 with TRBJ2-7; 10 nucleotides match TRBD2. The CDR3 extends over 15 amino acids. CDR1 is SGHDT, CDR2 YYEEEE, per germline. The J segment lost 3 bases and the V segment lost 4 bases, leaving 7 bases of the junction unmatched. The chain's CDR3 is CASSILAGANYEQYV. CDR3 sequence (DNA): TGTGCCAGCAGCATTCTAGCGGGAGCGAACTACGAGCAGTACGTC.

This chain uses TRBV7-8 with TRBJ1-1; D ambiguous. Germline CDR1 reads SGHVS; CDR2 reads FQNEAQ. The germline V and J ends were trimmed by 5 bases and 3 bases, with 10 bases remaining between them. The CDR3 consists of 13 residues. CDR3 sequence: CASSHEVYTEAFF. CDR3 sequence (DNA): TGTGCCAGCAGCCACGAGGTGTACACTGAAGCTTTCTTT.